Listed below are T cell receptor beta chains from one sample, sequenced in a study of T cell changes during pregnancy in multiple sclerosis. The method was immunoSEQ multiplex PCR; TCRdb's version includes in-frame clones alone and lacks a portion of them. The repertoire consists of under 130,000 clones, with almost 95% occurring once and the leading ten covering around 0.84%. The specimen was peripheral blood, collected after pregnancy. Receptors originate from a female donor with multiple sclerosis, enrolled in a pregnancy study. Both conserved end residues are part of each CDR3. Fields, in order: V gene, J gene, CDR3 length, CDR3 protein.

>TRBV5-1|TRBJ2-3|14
CASSLTGGGDTQYF
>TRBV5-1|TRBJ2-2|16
CASSKGLVGQAGELFF
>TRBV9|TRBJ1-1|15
CASSVAGRLNTEAFF
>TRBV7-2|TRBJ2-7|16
CASSLSGGPLSYEQYF
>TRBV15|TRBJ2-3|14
CATSRGQTTDTQYF
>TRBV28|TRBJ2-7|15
CASSLISVQSYEQYF
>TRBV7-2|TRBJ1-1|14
CASSLDRRNTEAFF
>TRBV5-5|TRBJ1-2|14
CASSLSGGGYGYTF
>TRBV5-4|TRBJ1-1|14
CASSLEYRGTEAFF
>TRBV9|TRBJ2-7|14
CASSFGLARDEQYF
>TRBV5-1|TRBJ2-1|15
CASSFTSGGDNEQFF
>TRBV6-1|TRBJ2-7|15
CASSEGSAQGHEQYF
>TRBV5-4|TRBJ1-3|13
CASSPTDSNTIYF
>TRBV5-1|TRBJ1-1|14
CASSLQGANTEAFF
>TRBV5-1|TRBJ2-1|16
CASSLLGGAVYNEQFF
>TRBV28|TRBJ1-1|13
CASPKREGTEAFF
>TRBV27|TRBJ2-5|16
CASSSGTSGGEETQYF